The TCR beta chain under discussion was sequenced for a study of cytomegalovirus exposure and HLA in healthy donors. CDR3 length equals 18 residues. In germline, CDR1 is KGHSH, CDR2 LQKENI. The trim removed 1 base at V and 0 bases at J, leaving 7 bases unmatched. This clone was counted once. Its antigen is as yet unknown. PCR primers comprised 60 Vbeta and 13 Jbeta primers. Method: immunoSEQ multiplex PCR; TCRdb's copy keeps in-frame clones and lacks some. Of around 150,000 clones in the sample, approximately 80% were seen once. Study observations and caveats: Association with HLA alleles at 0.05 false discovery rate was found for about 17,000 TCR beta sequences in a later analysis.

This chain uses TRBV18 with TRBJ1-1, with 11 nucleotides matching TRBD1. Sample: PBMCs. The origin of this receptor is a woman between 35 and 50 years old in good health and CMV-seronegative. CDR3 region: CASSPQSGQGAMNTEAFF. The CDR3 region has the DNA TGTGCCAGCTCACCACAGTCCGGACAGGGGGCAATGAACACTGAAGCTTTCTTT.